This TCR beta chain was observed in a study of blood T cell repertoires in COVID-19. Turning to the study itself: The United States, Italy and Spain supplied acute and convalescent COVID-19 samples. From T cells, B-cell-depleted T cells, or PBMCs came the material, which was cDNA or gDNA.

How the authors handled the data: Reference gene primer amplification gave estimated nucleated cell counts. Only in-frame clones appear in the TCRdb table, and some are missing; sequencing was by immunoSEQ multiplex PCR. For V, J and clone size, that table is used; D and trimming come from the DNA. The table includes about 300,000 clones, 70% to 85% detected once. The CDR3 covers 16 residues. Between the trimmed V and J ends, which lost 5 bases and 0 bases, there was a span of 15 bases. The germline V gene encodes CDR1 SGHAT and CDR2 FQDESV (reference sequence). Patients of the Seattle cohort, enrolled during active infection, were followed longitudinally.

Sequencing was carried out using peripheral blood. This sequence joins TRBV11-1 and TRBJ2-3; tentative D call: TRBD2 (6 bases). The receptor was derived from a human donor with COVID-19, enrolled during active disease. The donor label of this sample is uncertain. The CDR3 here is CASSPDSGYSTDTQYF. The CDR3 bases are TGTGCCAGCAGCCCCGATAGCGGATATAGCACAGATACGCAGTATTTT.